These 21 T cell receptor beta chains originate from one sample sequenced in a study of blood T cell repertoires in COVID-19. The repertoire was sequenced with immunoSEQ multiplex PCR; TCRdb's copy has only in-frame clones and lacks some. The sample includes 110,000 or so clones, under 90% of them seen just once. The sample comprised peripheral blood. These receptors came from a man in his 60s with acute or convalescent COVID-19.

The chain employs TRBV6-2 or TRBV6-3 and TRBJ2-1, with 10 positions matching TRBD2. With V trimmed by 2 bases and J by 7 bases, 5 bases remained unmatched. CDR3 length: 15 residues. Germline CDR1 reads MNHEY; CDR2 reads SVGEGT. CDR3 DNA: TGTGCCAGCAGTTACACTAGCGGGATATTGAATGAGCAGTTCTTC. Translation gives CASSYTSGILNEQFF.

This clone was found once. This chain links TRBV27 with TRBJ2-3, with a tentative D call TRBD2 (6 bases). The CDR3 loop spans 13 amino acids. CDR1 MNHEY and CDR2 SMNVEV come from the germline V gene (reference sequence). Trimming removed 6 bases at V and 5 bases at J, with 12 bases between. In DNA, the CDR3 is TGTGCCAGCAGCCTCCTGCGGGGAGATACGCAGTATTTT. Translation: CASSLLRGDTQYF.

This chain uses TRBV7-9 with TRBJ2-3; possible D gene TRBD2, 6 bases. The length of the CDR3 is 15 residues. With 3 bases removed from V and 0 bases from J, the gap between germline ends came to 10 bases. From germline, CDR1 is SEHNR and CDR2 FQNEAQ (reference sequence). The CDR3 loop reads CASSFGSPSTDTQYF. The CDR3 DNA reads TGTGCCAGCAGCTTCGGGAGCCCTAGCACAGATACGCAGTATTTT. The full variable domain, in which reference TRBV7-9 and TRBJ2-3 provide the parts outside the CDR3, is DTGVSQNPRHKITKRGQNVTFRCDPISEHNRLYWYRQTLGQGPEFLTYFQNEAQLEKSRLLSDRFSAERPKGSFSTLEIQRTEQGDSAMYLCASSFGSPSTDTQYFGPGTRLTVL.

The J gene is TRBJ2-2, the V gene TRBV19; D may be TRBD1 (5 bases). The CDR3 loop spans 15 amino acids. V was pared by 3 bases and J by 5 bases, with 13 bases between. Germline lookup yields CDR1 LNHDA and CDR2 SQIVND (reference sequence). CDR3 in DNA: TGTGCCAGTAGTATCGGTTGGCCAGGGACCGGGGAGCTGTTTTTT. This sequence encodes CASSIGWPGTGELFF.

A single count supports this clone. This chain uses TRBV7-8 with TRBJ1-2, with D tentatively TRBD1 (5 bases). The length of the CDR3 is 15 residues. CDR1 and CDR2 (germline): SGHVS, FQNEAQ. Trimming cost V 0 bases and J 2 bases, with 10 bases left between them. The DNA of the CDR3 is TGTGCCAGCAGCTTAGCCAGGGTTTGGAACTATGGCTACACCTTC. Protein: CASSLARVWNYGYTF.

This clone turned up a few times. For the CDR3, the DNA is TGCGCCAGCATTGGGACTAGCGGGAGCGATGAGCAGTTCTTC. This sequence encodes CASIGTSGSDEQFF. The chain combines TRBV10-2 with TRBJ2-1; the match to TRBD2 covers 14 bases. V was pared by 7 bases and J by 8 bases, with 4 bases of the junction left unmatched. Germline-derived CDR1 and CDR2 are WSHSY and SAAADI. CDR3 length equals 14 residues.

The gene calls are TRBV24-1 and TRBJ2-5; TRBD2 agrees at 9 bases. Per the germline V gene, CDR1 is KGHDR and CDR2 is SFDVKD. This CDR3 spans 16 amino acids. J was trimmed by 5 bases and V by 5 bases; bases with no gene match: 11. CDR3 nucleotides: TGTGCCACCAGTGGGGCTCCGGGACTAGCCCCTGAGACCCAGTACTTC. Translating gives CATSGAPGLAPETQYF.

This chain links TRBV29-1 with TRBJ2-7; the D is unclear. This CDR3 comprises 13 residues. Deletions cut 4 bases from V and 7 bases from J, with 17 bases between. Germline lookup yields CDR1 SQVTM and CDR2 ANQGSEA. CDR3 in amino acids: CSVANSPGREQYF. CDR3 bases: TGCAGCGTTGCGAACTCACCGGGTCGGGAGCAGTACTTC.

CDR3 in amino acids: CASSAQGTSENTIYF. The CDR3 bases are TGTGCCAGCAGCGCCCAAGGGACATCGGAAAACACCATATATTTT. The chain employs TRBV5-6 and TRBJ1-3, with TRBD1 as a possible D gene (6 bases). V shed 4 bases and J shed 6 bases, with 17 bases lying between them. The CDR3 is made up of 15 amino acids. Germline CDR1 and CDR2: SGHDT and YYEEEE.

This clone was seen only once. The chain uses TRBV6-1 and TRBJ1-2; tentatively, D is TRBD1 (5 bases). The CDR3 is made up of 14 amino acids. Germline V gives CDR1 MNHNS, CDR2 SASEGT. Trimming took off 2 bases at V and 3 bases at J, with 10 bases between the two ends. The CDR3 sequence is CASSETRGDYGYTF. The CDR3 DNA reads TGTGCCAGCAGTGAAACTCGGGGGGACTATGGCTACACCTTC.

The rearrangement uses TRBV19 and TRBJ2-3; 10 bases are a match to TRBD1. CDR3 length equals 15 residues. Germline trimming cut 3 bases from V and 6 bases from J; bases unmatched to any gene: 6. The V gene's germline CDR1 is LNHDA and CDR2 SQIVND (reference sequence). CDR3 DNA sequence: TGTGCCAGTAGTATGGTGAGACAGGGGGCGGATACGCAGTATTTT. This encodes CASSMVRQGADTQYF.

The rearrangement joins TRBV6-1 to TRBJ1-2; 10 nucleotides agree with TRBD1. The germline CDR1 and CDR2 sequences are MNHNS and SASEGT. The ends lost 4 bases at V and 3 bases at J; junction bases unmatched: 5. This CDR3 is built from 15 residues. CDR3 nucleotides: TGTGCCAGCAGTGCTAAGACAGGGGGCGACTATGGCTACACCTTC. Its translation: CASSAKTGGDYGYTF.

This sequence joins TRBV10-3 and TRBJ2-1; 7 bases line up with TRBD2. CDR1 and CDR2 (germline): ENHRY, SYGVKD. V dropped 7 bases and J dropped 6; count of bases not matched to a gene: 12. This CDR3 region has 15 residues. CDR3 residues: CAIKAGLEPFNEQFF. DNA of the CDR3: TGTGCCATCAAAGCGGGGCTAGAACCCTTCAATGAGCAGTTCTTC.

This chain links TRBV28 with TRBJ1-1; TRBD1 might be the D (6 bases). V lost 8 bases and J lost 3, with 13 bases in between. The CDR3 covers 13 residues. Germline lookup yields CDR1 MDHEN and CDR2 SYDVKM. CDR3 sequence (DNA): TGTGCCAGCCGAGGGGGGGAGGACACTGAAGCTTTCTTT. Translating gives CASRGGEDTEAFF.

The chain links TRBV24-1 to TRBJ2-3, with D possibly TRBD2 on 7 matching bases. Trimming took off 3 bases at V and 6 bases at J, with 12 bases between the two ends. The V gene's germline CDR1 is KGHDR and CDR2 SFDVKD. The CDR3 extends over 14 amino acids. CDR3 in amino acids: CATSDPRGGDTQYF. CDR3 DNA sequence: TGTGCCACCAGTGATCCGAGGGGGGGGGATACGCAGTATTTT.

V gene TRBV7-3 combines with J gene TRBJ2-1, with TRBD2 as a possible D gene (5 bases). From germline, CDR1 is SGHTA and CDR2 FQGTGA. The CDR3 has 18 amino acids. V gave up 1 base and J gave up 0 bases, with 16 bases separating them. Written as DNA, the CDR3 is TGTGCCAGCAGCTTAAGGTCGGGCGGGCAGAGCTCCTACAATGAGCAGTTCTTC. This encodes CASSLRSGGQSSYNEQFF.

This clone showed up just once. The gene calls are TRBV2 and TRBJ1-1; D not certain. Germline CDR1 and CDR2: SNHLY and FYNNEI. The CDR3 contains 14 residues. Trimming shortened V by 6 bases and J by 1 base, and 12 bases separated the two germline ends. CDR3 loop: CASRWSGPNTEAFF. The CDR3 nucleotides are TGTGCCAGCAGATGGAGCGGGCCGAACACTGAAGCTTTCTTT.

The rearrangement links TRBV19 to TRBJ2-3, with 9 nucleotides matching TRBD2. The V segment lost 7 bases and the J segment 4 bases; nucleotides outside the gene matches: 12. Germline values: CDR1 LNHDA, CDR2 SQIVND (reference sequence). CDR3 length: 16 residues. This chain's CDR3 is CASTLSAGGVPDTQYF. The CDR3 DNA is TGTGCCAGTACCCTCTCGGCGGGAGGGGTCCCAGATACGCAGTATTTT.

V is TRBV13 and J is TRBJ2-3; D possibly corresponds to TRBD2 (5 bases). V was clipped by 2 bases and J by 6 bases, with 9 bases between them. The CDR3 has 13 residues. The germline V gene has CDR1 PRHDT and CDR2 FYEKMQ (reference sequence). This chain's CDR3 is CASSLKIADTQYF. CDR3 nucleotides: TGTGCCAGCAGCTTAAAAATAGCGGATACGCAGTATTTT.

The J gene is TRBJ1-6, the V gene TRBV4-2; D gene unclear. Trimming cost V 3 bases and J 8 bases, with 8 bases left between them. The CDR3 extends over 13 amino acids. Germline V lookup: CDR1 LGHNA, CDR2 YNFKEQ. This CDR3 is CASSQGRDSPLHF. Written as DNA, the CDR3 is TGTGCCAGCAGCCAGGGCCGCGATTCACCCCTCCACTTT.

J is TRBJ2-5 and V is TRBV18, with TRBD1 matching 9 bases. V trimming: 3 bases; J trimming: 7 bases; junction bases outside the gene matches: 9. This CDR3 has 15 amino acids. CDR1 is KGHSH and CDR2 is LQKENI in the germline V gene. The CDR3 spells CASSPRDRVLGTQYF. Written as DNA, the CDR3 is TGTGCCAGCTCACCCCGGGACAGGGTCCTTGGGACCCAGTACTTC.